The 26 T cell receptor beta chains in this list originate from one sample, sequenced in a study of T cell clones after liver transplantation. Data came from immunoSEQ multiplex PCR; TCRdb stores just in-frame clones and leaves some out. The repertoire holds about 53,000 clones, with approximately 88% as singletons. The material sequenced was CD4+ T cells from blood, taken before liver transplant. Receptors were obtained from a human donor who received a liver transplant.

The chain links TRBV2 to TRBJ2-7, with 8 positions matching TRBD2. The CDR3 is 14 amino acids. The ends lost 7 bases at V and 6 bases at J; junction bases unmatched: 11. CDR1 is SNHLY and CDR2 is FYNNEI in the germline V gene. CDR3 in DNA: TGTGCCAGCAAGAAAGGGACTAGGATTGCCGAGCAGTACTTC. Its protein product is CASKKGTRIAEQYF.

This rearrangement joins TRBV7-6 to TRBJ1-5, with D uncertain. The CDR3 totals 13 residues. Per germline, CDR1 SGHVS and CDR2 FNYEAQ. V lost 0 bases to trimming and J lost 4 bases, with 4 bases between them. This CDR3 is CASSLADNQPQHF. DNA of the CDR3: TGTGCCAGCAGCTTAGCAGATAATCAGCCCCAGCATTTT.

The CDR3 DNA reads as TGTGCCATCAGTGAGTCCGGACAGGGACGATACGAGCAGTACTTC. The encoded protein is CAISESGQGRYEQYF. J is TRBJ2-7 and V is TRBV10-3, with 8 positions matching TRBD1. Trimming cost V 0 bases and J 4 bases; bases outside gene matches: 5. This CDR3 comprises 15 residues. The V gene's germline CDR1 is ENHRY and CDR2 SYGVKD.

The gene calls are TRBV19 and TRBJ2-2, with 9 bases fitting TRBD1. The length of the CDR3 is 15 residues. Germline V lookup: CDR1 LNHDA, CDR2 SQIVND (reference sequence). J was trimmed by 4 bases and V by 4 bases; bases with no gene match: 4. The CDR3 DNA follows: TGTGCCAGTAGTACCGACAGGGGGGGCACCGGGGAGCTGTTTTTT. It codes for CASSTDRGGTGELFF.

The chain carries TRBV5-1 and TRBJ2-7; 12 bases are shared with TRBD2. The junction had 2 bases not matched to a gene; V was cut back by 1 base and J by 3 bases. This CDR3 is built from 15 residues. Germline CDR1 is SGHRS and CDR2 is YFSETQ. CDR3 sequence: CASSLLTSGSYEQYF. The CDR3, as DNA: TGCGCCAGCAGCTTGTTGACTAGCGGGAGCTACGAGCAGTACTTC.

The rearrangement links TRBV29-1 to TRBJ2-7; D is unclear. With 7 bases removed from V and 0 bases from J, the gap between germline ends came to 7 bases. CDR3 length: 11 amino acids. Per the germline V gene, CDR1 is SQVTM and CDR2 is ANQGSEA. The CDR3 here is CSAQYSYEQYF. DNA of the CDR3: TGCAGCGCCCAGTACTCCTACGAGCAGTACTTC.

This clone was seen repeatedly, ten times or more. CDR3 sequence: CASSLGENYGYTF. The CDR3 region has the DNA TGTGCCAGCAGTTTGGGGGAGAACTATGGCTACACCTTC. The chain carries TRBV27 and TRBJ1-2; D may be TRBD1 (5 bases). Trimming removed 3 bases at V and 2 bases at J, with 7 bases between. Germline CDR1 is MNHEY and CDR2 is SMNVEV (reference sequence). This CDR3 has 13 residues.

The V gene is TRBV5-6, the J gene TRBJ1-1; no clear D gene. Germline assignment: CDR1 SGHDT and CDR2 YYEEEE. There are 12 residues in the CDR3. Trimming took 1 base from V and 8 from J, leaving 9 bases between them. DNA of the CDR3: TGTGCCAGCAGCTTGTCGGTGGGAGAAGCTTTCTTT. It is translated as CASSLSVGEAFF.

This sequence joins TRBV28 and TRBJ1-1; D is undetermined. Germline assignment: CDR1 MDHEN and CDR2 SYDVKM. V was pared by 3 bases and J by 5 bases, with 7 bases between. The CDR3 is made up of 12 amino acids. Here the CDR3 reads CASSLVRTEAFF. The CDR3 coding sequence is TGTGCCAGCAGTTTGGTGAGGACTGAAGCTTTCTTT.

Relative to its sample, this clone is medium-sized. The junction departs from germline at one end; a sequencing error may be responsible. The chain employs TRBV7-9 and TRBJ1-6, with unresolved D. Looked up from germline, CDR1 is SEHNR and CDR2 is FQNEAQ (reference sequence). The CDR3 has 12 residues. CDR3 nucleotide sequence: TGTGCCAGCAGCTCCAATAATTCACCCCTCCACTTT. This translates into CASSSNNSPLHF.

The gene calls are TRBV28 and TRBJ2-5, with 7 bases aligning to TRBD2. Germline trimming cut 10 bases from V and 5 bases from J; bases unmatched to any gene: 10. Per germline, CDR1 MDHEN and CDR2 SYDVKM. CDR3 length equals 13 residues. CDR3 nucleotide sequence: TGTGCCACCCACAGAAGGGAGGGCGAGACCCAGTACTTC. This codes for CATHRREGETQYF. The complete variable domain, with remaining parts taken from reference TRBV28 and TRBJ2-5, reads DVKVTQSSRYLVKRTGEKVFLECVQDMDHENMFWYRQDPGLGLRLIYFSYDVKMKEKGDIPEGYSVSREKKERFSLILESASTNQTSMYLCATHRREGETQYFGPGTRLLVL.

The rearrangement joins TRBV25-1 to TRBJ1-4, with 7 positions matching TRBD1. Per germline, CDR1 MGHDK and CDR2 SYGVNS. This CDR3 has 14 residues. J gave up 2 bases and V 6 bases, and 3 bases lay outside the gene matches. In nucleotides, the CDR3 is TGTGCCAGCAGGACACAGGGGACTAATGAAAAACTGTTTTTT. Translated, it gives CASRTQGTNEKLFF.

In the case of this clone: The same CDR3 arises from other DNA sequences in this sample as well. V usage is TRBV5-1 and J usage is TRBJ2-7; 7 positions match TRBD2. Unmatched junction bases numbered 8, after V lost 1 base and J lost 4 bases. This CDR3 is built from 15 residues. Germline CDR1 is SGHRS and CDR2 is YFSETQ. CDR3: CASSLTLTSEYEQYF. In DNA, the CDR3 is TGCGCCAGCAGCTTGACCCTTACTAGCGAGTACGAGCAGTACTTC.

V gene TRBV6-6 combines with J gene TRBJ2-3, with D perhaps being TRBD1 or TRBD2 (6 bases each). V was clipped by 2 bases and J by 2 bases, with 11 bases between them. The germline V gene has CDR1 MNHNY and CDR2 SVGAGI (reference sequence). This CDR3 comprises 15 residues. This CDR3 reads CASSYRAGHTDTQYF. CDR3 DNA: TGTGCCAGCAGTTACCGGGCGGGACACACAGATACGCAGTATTTT.

This chain links TRBV5-1 with TRBJ1-4, with TRBD1 identical over 10 bases. Germline lookup yields CDR1 SGHRS and CDR2 YFSETQ. The V and J ends lost 1 base and 0 bases, in that order; junction bases with no gene match: 6. The CDR3 is 18 residues long. The CDR3 here is CASSLRVTGGSTNEKLFF. The CDR3, as DNA: TGCGCCAGCAGCTTGAGGGTGACAGGGGGCTCAACTAATGAAAAACTGTTTTTT. Looking up the rest from reference TRBV5-1 and TRBJ1-4 gives the full variable domain: KAGVTQTPRYLIKTRGQQVTLSCSPISGHRSVSWYQQTPGQGLQFLFEYFSETQRNKGNFPGRFSGRQFSNSRSEMNVSTLELGDSALYLCASSLRVTGGSTNEKLFFGSGTQLSVL.

This clone was picked up a small number of times. The chain has TRBV28 and TRBJ2-4; the D is unclear. Germline V lookup: CDR1 MDHEN, CDR2 SYDVKM. CDR3 length: 11 residues. The V end was cut by 4 bases, the J end by 9 bases, with 7 bases between. The DNA for the CDR3 is TGTGCCAGCAGTTCCCAGAGCATTCAGTACTTC. This translates into CASSSQSIQYF.

The V gene is TRBV5-4, the J gene TRBJ1-1; D remains unclear. Germline V gene lookup returns CDR1 SGHNT and CDR2 YYREEE (reference sequence). Trimming removed 4 bases at V and 5 bases at J, with 18 bases between. This CDR3 region has 15 residues. As DNA, the CDR3 is TGTGCCAGCAGCCCTACGGACGCCCCGGGAACTGAAGCTTTCTTT. Translated, it gives CASSPTDAPGTEAFF.

This chain joins TRBV7-2 and TRBJ2-3; 8 bases map to TRBD1. The CDR3 totals 18 residues. CDR1 is SGHTA, CDR2 FQGNSA, per germline. Trimming took 5 bases from V and 6 from J; bases not matched to a gene: 19. CDR3 amino acids: CASSPSTLTGGQRDTQYF. CDR3 sequence (DNA): TGTGCCAGCAGCCCAAGTACCCTAACAGGGGGTCAACGGGATACGCAGTATTTT.

This clone was picked up a small number of times. The chain has TRBV6-5 and TRBJ1-1; D gene uncertain. Germline V CDR1 and CDR2: MNHEY, SVGAGI. This CDR3 comprises 15 residues. Trimming took off 5 bases at V and 5 bases at J, with 18 bases between the two ends. CDR3 bases: TGTGCCAGCAGTCTCGTTTCGAGCTCAGGTACTGAAGCTTTCTTT. As protein: CASSLVSSSGTEAFF.

The rearrangement uses TRBV4-3 and TRBJ2-3; no reliable D call. CDR3 length: 15 residues. In germline, CDR1 is LGHNA, CDR2 YSLEER. The V gene lost 2 bases and the J gene lost 0 bases, with 9 bases spanning the gap. CDR3 DNA: TGCGCCAGCAGCCAAAACCCCTTCAGCACAGATACGCAGTATTTT. It specifies CASSQNPFSTDTQYF.

The genes are TRBV7-8 and TRBJ2-7, with TRBD1 matching 7 bases. Trimming took 5 bases from V and 5 from J; bases not matched to a gene: 15. Germline V gives CDR1 SGHVS, CDR2 FQNEAQ. The CDR3 is 16 residues long. The CDR3 sequence is CASSPPYRQGVHEQYF. CDR3 sequence (DNA): TGTGCCAGCAGCCCCCCCTATCGACAGGGCGTTCACGAGCAGTACTTC.

The V gene is TRBV6-5, the J gene TRBJ2-5, with 7 bases lining up with TRBD2. With 0 bases clipped from V and 5 bases from J, the junction kept 9 bases outside the gene matches. This CDR3 spans 16 amino acids. The germline gives CDR1 MNHEY, CDR2 SVGAGI. The DNA for the CDR3 is TGTGCCAGCAGTTACTCACGGACTAGTGTTTCGGAGACCCAGTACTTC. It specifies CASSYSRTSVSETQYF.

The rearrangement uses TRBV7-9 and TRBJ2-2; D not certain. V lost 5 bases and J 1 base, leaving 8 bases between the germline ends. CDR3 length: 14 residues. Germline CDR1 SEHNR, CDR2 FQNEAQ (reference sequence). CDR3 nucleotide sequence: TGTGCCAGCAGCCCCCTCATGAACACCGGGGAGCTGTTTTTT. This encodes CASSPLMNTGELFF.

The rearrangement joins TRBV5-4 to TRBJ1-2, with a possible D match to TRBD1 (6 bases). The CDR3 spans 16 residues. CDR1 and CDR2 from the germline V gene are SGHNT and YYREEE (reference sequence). V lost 0 bases and J lost 5, with 17 bases in between. The CDR3 reads CASSLGDGGRRYGYTF. CDR3 nucleotides: TGTGCCAGCAGCTTGGGGGACGGGGGGCGTAGGTATGGCTACACCTTC.

The chain joins TRBV7-2 to TRBJ1-5; TRBD1 matches at 10 bases. Germline assignment: CDR1 SGHTA and CDR2 FQGNSA. The CDR3 extends over 16 amino acids. Trimming took 4 bases from V and 4 from J; bases not matched to a gene: 7. CDR3 loop: CASSWTGGEGNQPQHF. DNA of the CDR3: TGTGCCAGCAGCTGGACAGGGGGTGAGGGTAATCAGCCCCAGCATTTT.

In DNA, the CDR3 is TGCGCCAGCAGCTTCTCCGGGACAGGGAGAGAGACCCAGTACTTC. It codes for CASSFSGTGRETQYF. The genes are TRBV5-1 and TRBJ2-5; 9 nucleotides match TRBD1. J gave up 4 bases and V 2 bases, and 6 bases lay outside the gene matches. This CDR3 is built from 15 residues. CDR1 SGHRS and CDR2 YFSETQ come from the germline V gene.